These T cell receptor beta chains were read from a single sample in a study of blood T cell repertoires in COVID-19. Here immunoSEQ multiplex PCR was the method, and the copy in TCRdb shows in-frame clones only, minus some. In the table there are some 200,000 clones, approximately 90% of which are singletons. Input material: peripheral blood. Receptor source: a man aged 30-40 years with acute or convalescent COVID-19. Both conserved end residues are part of each CDR3. The order of the fields is CDR3 protein, CDR3 DNA, J gene, V gene, D gene, clone size. The D gene is left open where the match is weak. The size of a clone is reported for some rows only, either as once, few or many, or as a class for expanded clones.

CDR3: CASSPLGQTIYEQYF; DNA: TGTGCCAGCTCACCTTTGGGACAGACAATCTACGAGCAGTACTTC; J: TRBJ2-7; V: TRBV18; D: TRBD1; size: .
CDR3: CASSLRGPHNEQFF; DNA: TGTGCCAGCAGTTTACGAGGTCCGCACAATGAGCAGTTCTTC; J: TRBJ2-1; V: TRBV28; D: .; size: .
CDR3: CASRVGGSSPSEAFF; DNA: TGTGCCAGCAGGGTAGGGGGCAGTAGTCCCTCTGAAGCTTTCTTT; J: TRBJ1-1; V: TRBV6-5; D: TRBD1; size: .
CDR3: CASSSGPGLQYEQYF; DNA: TGCGCCAGCAGCTCGGGGCCGGGACTGCAATACGAGCAGTACTTC; J: TRBJ2-7; V: TRBV5-1; D: .; size: .
CDR3: CAWSRQGASNQPQHF; DNA: TGTGCCTGGAGCCGCCAGGGGGCAAGTAATCAGCCCCAGCATTTT; J: TRBJ1-5; V: TRBV30; D: TRBD1; size: .
CDR3: CAISGRVEDEQFF; DNA: TGTGCCATCAGTGGGAGGGTAGAGGACGAGCAGTTCTTC; J: TRBJ2-1; V: TRBV10-3; D: .; size: once
CDR3: CASSESGRADQPQHF; DNA: TGTGCCAGCAGTGAATCGGGCAGGGCGGATCAGCCCCAGCATTTT; J: TRBJ1-5; V: TRBV6-1; D: .; size: .
CDR3: CASRQTHLNTEAFF; DNA: TGTGCCAGTAGGCAGACACATCTGAACACTGAAGCTTTCTTT; J: TRBJ1-1; V: TRBV19; D: .; size: .
CDR3: CATADRGNQPQHF; DNA: TGTGCCACCGCGGACAGGGGGAATCAGCCCCAGCATTTT; J: TRBJ1-5; V: TRBV19; D: TRBD1; size: .
CDR3: CASSLNVGSGYEQYF; DNA: TGCGCCAGCAGCTTGAATGTAGGTAGCGGATACGAGCAGTACTTC; J: TRBJ2-7; V: TRBV5-1; D: .; size: .
CDR3: CASSFGWGDVTEAFF; DNA: TGCGCCAGCAGCTTCGGTTGGGGGGATGTTACTGAAGCTTTCTTT; J: TRBJ1-1; V: TRBV5-1; D: .; size: .
CDR3: CASRLFPGGTYEQYF; DNA: TGTGCCAGCCGACTCTTTCCCGGCGGAACCTACGAGCAGTACTTC; J: TRBJ2-7; V: TRBV28; D: .; size: few
CDR3: CASSEVIDRGQFF; DNA: TGTGCCAGCAGTGAAGTGATAGACAGGGGACAGTTCTTC; J: TRBJ2-1; V: TRBV6-1; D: TRBD1; size: few
CDR3: CASSLVQETQYF; DNA: TGTGCCAGCTCACTAGTGCAAGAGACCCAGTACTTC; J: TRBJ2-5; V: TRBV18; D: .; size: .
CDR3: CASSDSAGGSGYTF; DNA: TGTGCCAGCAGTGACTCGGCAGGGGGCAGCGGCTACACCTTC; J: TRBJ1-2; V: TRBV6-4; D: TRBD1; size: .
CDR3: CASHRQHSGETQYF; DNA: TGTGCCAGCCACCGGCAACACTCGGGGGAGACCCAGTACTTC; J: TRBJ2-5; V: TRBV7-3; D: .; size: .
CDR3: CASKTPQGLSEKLFF; DNA: TGTGCCAGCAAGACACCACAGGGGTTGAGCGAAAAACTGTTTTTT; J: TRBJ1-4; V: TRBV6-5; D: TRBD1; size: .
CDR3: CASSQPTGPMVGYTF; DNA: TGCGCCAGCAGCCAACCGACAGGGCCGATGGTGGGCTACACCTTC; J: TRBJ1-2; V: TRBV4-1; D: TRBD1; size: few
CDR3: CASSPSSYNSPLHF; DNA: TGTGCCAGCTCCCCGAGCTCCTATAATTCACCCCTCCACTTT; J: TRBJ1-6; V: TRBV14; D: .; size: .
CDR3: CASSQAVNIQYF; DNA: TGTGCCAGCAGCCAAGCTGTGAACATTCAGTACTTC; J: TRBJ2-4; V: TRBV7-9; D: .; size: .
CDR3: CASGMRVPDTQYF; DNA: TGTGCCAGCGGCATGAGGGTCCCCGATACGCAGTATTTT; J: TRBJ2-3; V: TRBV9; D: .; size: .
CDR3: CATSNPAGVEQYF; DNA: TGTGCCACCAGCAACCCAGCGGGAGTAGAGCAGTACTTC; J: TRBJ2-7; V: TRBV15; D: TRBD2; size: .
CDR3: CASSLETSGSFYFF; DNA: TGCGCCAGCAGCCTGGAGACTAGCGGGAGTTTTTATTTCTTC; J: TRBJ2-1; V: TRBV4-1; D: TRBD2; size: .
CDR3: CASSVAAPSTDTQYF; DNA: TGTGCCAGCAGCGTGGCGGCTCCTAGCACAGATACGCAGTATTTT; J: TRBJ2-3; V: TRBV9; D: .; size: .
CDR3: CAWIPNRNYFFGYTF; DNA: TGTGCCTGGATCCCGAACAGGAATTATTTTTTTGGCTACACCTTC; J: TRBJ1-2; V: TRBV30; D: .; size: .
CDR3: CAWSVDRRKLFF; DNA: TGTGCCTGGAGTGTTGACAGGAGAAAACTGTTTTTT; J: TRBJ1-4; V: TRBV30; D: .; size: .
CDR3: CASSTRGGTGTDTQYF; DNA: TGTGCCAGCAGCACTCGCGGGGGTACGGGCACAGATACGCAGTATTTT; J: TRBJ2-3; V: TRBV14; D: TRBD2; size: many
CDR3: CASSLLNTEAFF; DNA: TGTGCCAGCAGTTTATTAAACACTGAAGCTTTCTTT; J: TRBJ1-1; V: TRBV28; D: .; size: .
CDR3: CASSTNYQETQYF; DNA: TGTGCCAGCAGCACGAACTACCAAGAGACCCAGTACTTC; J: TRBJ2-5; V: TRBV7-3; D: .; size: .
CDR3: CASSQDARGTEAFF; DNA: TGTGCCAGCAGCCAAGATGCCCGGGGGACTGAAGCTTTCTTT; J: TRBJ1-1; V: TRBV3-1/TRBV3-2; D: .; size: .
CDR3: CASRDFPYNEQFF; DNA: TGTGCTAGTCGGGATTTCCCCTACAATGAGCAGTTCTTC; J: TRBJ2-1; V: TRBV12-5; D: .; size: .
CDR3: CASSPPGTDTQYF; DNA: TGTGCCAGCTCACCTCCGGGCACAGATACGCAGTATTTT; J: TRBJ2-3; V: TRBV18; D: .; size: .
CDR3: CASWSDRTTTEAFF; DNA: TGTGCCAGCTGGAGTGACAGGACAACCACTGAAGCTTTCTTT; J: TRBJ1-1; V: TRBV18; D: .; size: .
CDR3: CASSSGSGANVLTF; DNA: TGCGCCAGCAGCTCAGGCTCTGGGGCCAACGTCCTGACTTTC; J: TRBJ2-6; V: TRBV10-1; D: .; size: .
CDR3: CASSSSDTIYF; DNA: TGTGCCAGCAGTTCGTCGGACACCATATATTTT; J: TRBJ1-3; V: TRBV28; D: .; size: .
CDR3: CASSRTSQETQYF; DNA: TGTGCCAGCAGTCGGACTAGTCAAGAGACCCAGTACTTC; J: TRBJ2-5; V: TRBV12-3/TRBV12-4; D: TRBD2; size: .
CDR3: CAISGGQGEDTQYF; DNA: TGTGCCATCAGTGGGGGACAGGGGGAAGATACGCAGTATTTT; J: TRBJ2-3; V: TRBV10-3; D: TRBD1; size: .
CDR3: CAWSVLGGYSNQPQHF; DNA: TGTGCCTGGAGTGTACTCGGGGGATATAGCAATCAGCCCCAGCATTTT; J: TRBJ1-5; V: TRBV30; D: .; size: .
CDR3: CAWRRLAGPYEQYF; DNA: TGTGCCTGGAGGCGGCTAGCGGGACCCTACGAGCAGTACTTC; J: TRBJ2-7; V: TRBV30; D: TRBD2; size: .
CDR3: CAWGRVGVTSPLHF; DNA: TGTGCCTGGGGCCGTGTAGGGGTTACCTCACCCCTCCACTTT; J: TRBJ1-6; V: TRBV30; D: .; size: once
CDR3: CASSLSTGYEKLFF; DNA: TGTGCCAGCAGTTTAAGTACAGGGTACGAAAAACTGTTTTTT; J: TRBJ1-4; V: TRBV27; D: .; size: .
CDR3: CAWSTFGTATNEKLFF; DNA: TGTGCCTGGAGTACCTTCGGGACAGCAACTAATGAAAAACTGTTTTTT; J: TRBJ1-4; V: TRBV30; D: TRBD1; size: .
CDR3: CASMPTYEQYF; DNA: TGTGCCAGCATGCCCACTTACGAGCAGTACTTC; J: TRBJ2-7; V: TRBV3-1/TRBV3-2; D: .; size: .
CDR3: CASSLGTAYEQYF; DNA: TGTGCCAGCAGTTTAGGGACTGCCTACGAGCAGTACTTC; J: TRBJ2-7; V: TRBV27; D: .; size: .
CDR3: CASRTVTGEQFF; DNA: TGTGCCAGCAGGACAGTGACGGGTGAGCAGTTCTTC; J: TRBJ2-1; V: TRBV6-5; D: .; size: .
CDR3: CASSRGTSGRSVTQYF; DNA: TGTGCCAGCAGCCGTGGGACTAGCGGGAGATCTGTGACCCAGTACTTC; J: TRBJ2-5; V: TRBV28; D: TRBD2; size: .
CDR3: CASSPDSTGSPLHF; DNA: TGCGCCAGCAGTCCTGACAGCACAGGGTCACCCCTCCACTTT; J: TRBJ1-6; V: TRBV5-1; D: .; size: .
CDR3: CASSLGGLYTGELFF; DNA: TGTGCCAGCAGCTTAGGCGGGCTGTACACCGGGGAGCTGTTTTTT; J: TRBJ2-2; V: TRBV7-3; D: .; size: .
CDR3: CASSLVASWSYNEQFF; DNA: TGCGCCAGCAGCTTGGTAGCCAGCTGGTCCTACAATGAGCAGTTCTTC; J: TRBJ2-1; V: TRBV5-1; D: .; size: .
CDR3: CASSFREGNGEKLFF; DNA: TGTGCCAGCAGCTTTAGGGAGGGAAACGGTGAAAAACTGTTTTTT; J: TRBJ1-4; V: TRBV7-9; D: .; size: .
CDR3: CASSLSDLEQYF; DNA: TGTGCCAGCAGTTTAAGCGATCTCGAGCAGTACTTC; J: TRBJ2-7; V: TRBV28; D: .; size: once
CDR3: CASSLGGLIIEAFF; DNA: TGCGCCAGCAGCTTGGGGGGACTTATTATTGAAGCTTTCTTT; J: TRBJ1-1; V: TRBV5-1; D: .; size: .
CDR3: CASSKGNQPQHF; DNA: TGTGCCAGTAGTAAGGGGAATCAGCCCCAGCATTTT; J: TRBJ1-5; V: TRBV19; D: .; size: .
CDR3: CASSYLTSGGYEQYF; DNA: TGTGCCAGCAGTTACCTGACTAGCGGGGGCTACGAGCAGTACTTC; J: TRBJ2-7; V: TRBV6-5; D: TRBD2; size: .